Below are 3 T cell receptor beta chains sequenced from a single sample in a study of blood T cell repertoires in COVID-19. Measured with immunoSEQ multiplex PCR; TCRdb has only the in-frame clones, and not every one. The repertoire has roughly 260,000 clones, approximately 79% of them found once; the top ten carry 4.5% to 6%. Source material: peripheral blood. The source of these receptors is a woman aged 80 or over with active or convalescent COVID-19.

The chain is built from TRBV19 and TRBJ2-2; 7 bases fit TRBD2. From germline, CDR1 is LNHDA and CDR2 SQIVND (reference sequence). V gave up 7 bases and J gave up 4 bases; unmatched junction bases: 6. CDR3 length: 14 amino acids. CDR3: CASKLRESTGELFF. The CDR3 DNA reads TGTGCCAGTAAGTTGCGGGAGAGCACCGGGGAGCTGTTTTTT. The variable domain in full, completed from reference TRBV19 and TRBJ2-2, reads DGGITQSPKYLFRKEGQNVTLSCEQNLNHDAMYWYRQDPGQGLRLIYYSQIVNDFQKGDIAEGYSVSREKKESFPLTVTSAQKNPTAFYLCASKLRESTGELFFGEGSRLTVL.

The chain couples TRBV19 to TRBJ1-5; D unresolved. The V end lost 3 bases, the J end lost 3 bases, and 6 bases lay between the germline ends. Germline V lookup: CDR1 LNHDA, CDR2 SQIVND (reference sequence). The CDR3 covers 13 residues. The CDR3 nucleotides are TGTGCCAGTAGTATCAGTACCAATCAGCCCCAGCATTTT. It specifies CASSISTNQPQHF.

V usage is TRBV23-1 and J usage is TRBJ1-2; weak D call: TRBD1 (5 bases). TRBV23-1 counts as an open reading frame of uncertain function. Trimming took off 6 bases at V and 7 bases at J, with 15 bases between the two ends. CDR3 length: 13 amino acids. In DNA, the CDR3 is TGCGCCAGCAGACACCTGGACAATCTTGGCTACACCTTC. Its translation: CASRHLDNLGYTF.